This T cell receptor (beta chain) comes out of a study of blood T cell repertoires in COVID-19. Overall study: COVID-19 samples collected from the United States, Italy and Spain covered acute and convalescent phases.

Trimming shortened V by 3 bases and J by 7 bases, and 10 bases separated the two germline ends. Germline V lookup: CDR1 MNHEY, CDR2 SVGAGI. The CDR3 runs 14 residues. The data were produced by immunoSEQ multiplex PCR, yet TCRdb's version contains in-frame clones alone and is incomplete. The sample consists of around 70,000 clones, more than 75% of them appearing once. This TCR came from a man aged 45 to 65 with acute or convalescent COVID-19. This rearrangement joins TRBV6-5 to TRBJ1-6; the D is unclear. The specimen was peripheral blood. The CDR3 reads CASSYQVFNSPLHF. The CDR3, as DNA: TGTGCCAGCAGTTATCAGGTCTTCAATTCACCCCTCCACTTT.